This T cell receptor (beta chain) was sequenced during a study of beta chain features in type 1 diabetes. Of the isolated RNA, all was reverse transcribed, and so the sequenced material was expressed TCRB transcripts. TCRdb's table, derived via immunoSEQ multiplex PCR, lists solely in-frame clones and lacks some. Of almost 350,000 clones listed, 6.5% to 10% are singletons. The CDR3 covers 15 residues. V lost 2 bases and J lost 4, with 15 bases in between. Germline values: CDR1 SQVTM, CDR2 ANQGSEA. Material for sequencing was central memory CD4+ T cells from blood. The chain joins TRBV29-1 to TRBJ2-1; D unresolved. The sequence was collected from a woman aged 18-35 years in good health. The CDR3 nucleotides read TGCAGCGTTGAATCAAGTCAGTGGGGTTACAATGAGCAGTTCTTC. It translates to CSVESSQWGYNEQFF.